This T cell receptor beta chain was sequenced for a study of blood T cell repertoires in COVID-19. Background on the study: Collection of acute and convalescent COVID-19 samples took place in the United States, Italy and Spain. The cDNA or gDNA used as material had been derived from T cells, B-cell-depleted T cells, or PBMCs.

V lost 5 bases and J 0 bases, leaving 14 bases between the germline ends. This CDR3 is 16 amino acids long. CDR1 LGHDT and CDR2 YNNKEL come from the germline V gene (reference sequence). Original data processing: From reference gene primer amplification, estimates of nucleated cell counts were derived. Method: immunoSEQ multiplex PCR; TCRdb's copy keeps in-frame clones and lacks some. The V and J calls and clone size were taken over from that table, and D and trimming were inferred from the DNA. This sample has some 80,000 clones, with 70% to 90% found just once. This clonotype originated in a woman older than 75 in a cohort sampled during active or convalescent COVID-19. The V gene is TRBV3-1 (or the pseudogene TRBV3-2), the J gene TRBJ1-3; D not resolved. The material sequenced was peripheral blood. This CDR3 reads CASSSRGIYSGNTIYF. CDR3 nucleotides: TGTGCCAGCAGCTCGCGAGGGATTTACTCTGGAAACACCATATATTTT.